These 7 T cell receptor beta chains came from one sample sequenced in a study of cytomegalovirus exposure and HLA in healthy donors. TCRdb's table, derived via immunoSEQ multiplex PCR, lists solely in-frame clones and lacks some. The repertoire has some 150,000 clones, roughly 92% of them found once; the top ten carry under 0.8%. Sequenced material: PBMCs. Receptor source: a man aged 18 to 29 in good health and CMV-seronegative.

The V call is TRBV14, the J call TRBJ2-2; D is perhaps TRBD1 (6 bases). CDR1 is SGHDN, CDR2 FVKESK, per germline. Trimming cost V 3 bases and J 1 base, with 6 bases left between them. This CDR3 region has 14 residues. The CDR3 coding sequence is TGTGCCAGCAGCCAGGGACAGAACACCGGGGAGCTGTTTTTT. Residues: CASSQGQNTGELFF. Variable domain in full (rest from reference TRBV14 and TRBJ2-2): EAGVTQFPSHSVIEKGQTVTLRCDPISGHDNLYWYRRVMGKEIKFLLHFVKESKQDESGMPNNRFLAERTGGTYSTLKVQPAELEDSGVYFCASSQGQNTGELFFGEGSRLTVL.

The genes are TRBV5-1 and TRBJ1-2, with 7 bases lining up with TRBD1. Germline CDR1 and CDR2: SGHRS and YFSETQ. The CDR3 is 15 residues long. The V gene end was trimmed by 5 bases and the J gene end by 3 bases; junction bases not matched to a gene: 10. The CDR3 DNA follows: TGCGCCAGCAGACCCACCCGGGACAGTTACTATGGCTACACCTTC. Translated: CASRPTRDSYYGYTF.

The chain has TRBV5-4 and TRBJ2-3; 7 bases agree with TRBD2. V dropped 3 bases and J dropped 3; count of bases not matched to a gene: 4. Germline V gene data show CDR1 as SGHNT and CDR2 as YYREEE (reference sequence). The CDR3 totals 14 residues. CDR3 nucleotides: TGTGCCAGCAGCTCGACTAGCACTACAGATACGCAGTATTTT. Translation gives CASSSTSTTDTQYF.

The rearrangement links TRBV9 to TRBJ2-5; possibly TRBD2 for D (6 bases). CDR1 and CDR2 from the germline V gene are SGDLS and YYNGEE. There are 15 residues in the CDR3. V was cut by 4 bases and J by 0 bases, with 13 bases left in between. The CDR3 loop reads CASSLSGQNQETQYF. Here the CDR3 DNA reads TGTGCCAGCAGCCTAAGCGGGCAGAACCAAGAGACCCAGTACTTC.

The chain employs TRBV4-1 and TRBJ1-1; TRBD1 agrees at 7 bases. The CDR3 runs to 17 residues. V shed 1 base and J 0 bases; nucleotides not matched to a gene: 8. Looked up from germline, CDR1 is MGHRA and CDR2 is YSYEKL. CDR3 amino acids: CASSQVSQGPVNTEAFF. The CDR3 nucleotides are TGCGCCAGCAGCCAAGTGTCACAGGGGCCCGTGAACACTGAAGCTTTCTTT.

J is TRBJ1-4 and V is TRBV5-4; 7 bases match TRBD1. The CDR3 runs 15 residues. CDR1 is SGHNT, CDR2 YYREEE, per germline (reference sequence). The junction had 7 bases not matched to a gene; V was cut back by 5 bases and J by 3 bases. This chain's CDR3 is CASSSTGLPNEKLFF. In nucleotides, the CDR3 is TGTGCCAGCAGTTCGACAGGGCTACCTAATGAAAAACTGTTTTTT.

This clone has just a few counts. This rearrangement joins TRBV12-5 to TRBJ2-1; TRBD1 is a possible D gene (6 bases). The CDR3 contains 14 residues. Trimming pared 1 base from V and 8 bases from J, leaving 12 bases between. Germline CDR1 is LGHNT and CDR2 is FRNRAP. CDR3 protein: CASGLASRGDEQFF. As DNA, the CDR3 is TGTGCTAGTGGTTTGGCGTCCAGGGGCGATGAGCAGTTCTTC.